One and the same sample provided the 32 T cell receptor beta chains below, sequenced in a study of cytomegalovirus exposure and HLA in healthy donors. The primer mix had 60 Vbeta and 13 Jbeta primers. The table came from immunoSEQ multiplex PCR; TCRdb's copy has only in-frame clones and leaves some out. This table holds about 63,000 clones, more than 80% found once. Sequencing was performed on PBMCs. The receptors come from a young woman in good health and CMV-seropositive.

V is TRBV25-1 and J is TRBJ1-1, with D uncertain. CDR1 and CDR2 (germline): MGHDK, SYGVNS. The CDR3 runs to 13 residues. V was shortened by 7 bases and J by 7 bases, with 16 bases between the two germline ends. The CDR3 DNA reads TGTGCCAGCAAACTCGGACTTAGCAGTGAAGCTTTCTTT. This translates into CASKLGLSSEAFF.

The gene calls are TRBV18 and TRBJ1-5; 10 nucleotides agree with TRBD1. Germline values: CDR1 KGHSH, CDR2 LQKENI. CDR3 size: 15 residues. V lost 0 bases to trimming and J lost 6 bases; unmatched junction nucleotides: 2. CDR3 in DNA: TGTGCCAGCTCACCACCGGGACAGGGGACTCAGCCCCAGCATTTT. Translation gives CASSPPGQGTQPQHF.

The rearrangement links TRBV25-1 to TRBJ1-1; 8 bases map to TRBD1. The CDR3 spans 15 residues. The junction had 4 bases not matched to a gene; V was cut back by 4 bases and J by 0 bases. Germline V CDR1 and CDR2: MGHDK, SYGVNS. As DNA, the CDR3 is TGTGCCAGCAGTGCCCGGACAGGGATGAACACTGAAGCTTTCTTT. It codes for CASSARTGMNTEAFF.

The V gene is TRBV5-6, the J gene TRBJ2-1; D remains ambiguous. CDR3 length: 14 residues. The ends were cut back, 2 bases at V and 5 bases at J, with 11 bases in the middle. The germline CDR1 and CDR2 sequences are SGHDT and YYEEEE. CDR3 in amino acids: CASSFMSSHNEQFF. CDR3 sequence (DNA): TGTGCCAGCAGCTTTATGAGCTCACACAATGAGCAGTTCTTC.

V usage is TRBV5-8 and J usage is TRBJ2-5; 9 bases match TRBD1. The length of the CDR3 is 15 residues. The ends lost 0 bases at V and 1 base at J; junction bases unmatched: 1. Per the germline V gene, CDR1 is SGHTS and CDR2 is YDEGEE. The CDR3 sequence: CASSLGQGVQETQYF. DNA of the CDR3: TGTGCCAGCAGCTTGGGACAGGGGGTCCAAGAGACCCAGTACTTC.

The chain is built from TRBV10-1 and TRBJ1-1; tentative D call: TRBD1 (5 bases). V lost 1 base and J 2 bases, leaving 11 bases between the germline ends. CDR3 length: 15 residues. CDR1 and CDR2 (germline): WNHNN, SYGVQD (reference sequence). The CDR3 bases are TGCGCCAGCAGTGAGTTAAAGGGGTTCAACACTGAAGCTTTCTTT. Translation gives CASSELKGFNTEAFF.

V gene TRBV27 combines with J gene TRBJ2-7, with TRBD2 as a possible D gene (5 bases). The CDR3 totals 11 residues. The V end was cut by 7 bases, the J end by 6 bases, with 10 bases between. CDR1 and CDR2 from the germline V gene are MNHEY and SMNVEV (reference sequence). The DNA for the CDR3 is TGTGCCAGCAAAACCGAGGGCGAGCAGTACTTC. It is translated as CASKTEGEQYF.

This clone appeared once. The rearrangement links TRBV28 to TRBJ1-4, with 9 bases lining up with TRBD1. CDR3 size: 11 residues. Trimming took 4 bases from V and 14 from J; bases not matched to a gene: 2. Germline assignment: CDR1 MDHEN and CDR2 SYDVKM. The CDR3 DNA sequence: TGTGCCAGCAGTTATGGACAGGGGCTGTTTTTT. Translated, it gives CASSYGQGLFF.

The V call is TRBV7-2, the J call TRBJ1-1; D gene uncertain. The germline V and J ends were trimmed by 0 bases and 7 bases, with 9 bases remaining between them. Germline CDR1 reads SGHTA; CDR2 reads FQGNSA. The CDR3 has 13 amino acids. CDR3 protein: CASSLAGGFEAFF. As DNA, the CDR3 is TGTGCCAGCAGCTTAGCAGGCGGATTTGAAGCTTTCTTT.

The rearrangement joins TRBV7-9 to TRBJ1-1; TRBD1 matches at 7 bases. From germline, CDR1 is SEHNR and CDR2 FQNEAQ (reference sequence). This CDR3 has 12 residues. Losses at the gene ends were 5 bases for V and 7 bases for J; bases not matched to a gene: 4. CDR3 residues: CASSQGTVEAFF. Written as DNA, the CDR3 is TGTGCCAGCAGCCAGGGGACAGTTGAAGCTTTCTTT.

J is TRBJ1-3 and V is TRBV4-1, with 7 positions matching TRBD1. The CDR3 contains 18 residues. Germline V gene lookup returns CDR1 MGHRA and CDR2 YSYEKL. Trimming removed 5 bases from V and 7 bases from J; junction bases left unmatched: 20. The DNA of the CDR3 is TGCGCCAGCAGCATACAATCCGGGACAGCGCGTCTGTGGAACACCATATATTTT. It codes for CASSIQSGTARLWNTIYF.

A word on this clone: Within the sample, other DNA sequences also encode this same CDR3. V is TRBV19 and J is TRBJ1-1, with D maybe TRBD1 (6 bases). CDR3 size: 13 residues. From germline, CDR1 is LNHDA and CDR2 SQIVND (reference sequence). V lost 5 bases to trimming and J lost 5 bases, with 12 bases between them. The CDR3 DNA follows: TGTGCCAGTAGTTCTTCCAGGGGTACTGAAGCTTTCTTT. Amino acids: CASSSSRGTEAFF.

This clone has a handful of counts. This chain links TRBV7-9 with TRBJ2-7, with 7 bases lining up with TRBD1. The junction had 3 bases not matched to a gene; V was cut back by 1 base and J by 6 bases. The CDR3 totals 13 residues. Germline assignment: CDR1 SEHNR and CDR2 FQNEAQ (reference sequence). In DNA, the CDR3 is TGTGCCAGCAGCTTAGGGGACAGAGTCGAGCAGTACTTC. Amino acid sequence: CASSLGDRVEQYF.

The chain links TRBV7-9 to TRBJ2-5; 11 nucleotides align to TRBD2. Trimming took 5 bases from V and 2 from J; bases not matched to a gene: 1. CDR3 length: 14 residues. In germline, CDR1 is SEHNR, CDR2 FQNEAQ (reference sequence). This chain's CDR3 is CASSRLAGQETQYF. CDR3 DNA: TGTGCCAGCAGCCGACTAGCGGGACAAGAGACCCAGTACTTC.

This clone was counted between two and nine times. CDR3 in DNA: TGTGCCACCAGCAGAGATCTTCCCTACGAGCAGTACTTC. Protein: CATSRDLPYEQYF. This chain links TRBV15 with TRBJ2-7; D uncertain. The V gene's germline CDR1 is LNHNV and CDR2 YYDKDF (reference sequence). Trimming took 0 bases from V and 2 from J, leaving 5 bases between them. The CDR3 runs 13 residues.

V gene TRBV21-1 combines with J gene TRBJ2-1; the D segment call TRBD2 is taken from the table without a DNA check. TRBV21-1 is a pseudogene. The CDR3 length is 18 residues. In nucleotides, the CDR3 is TGTGCCAGCAGCTTCACCGGAGAGTACCCAAACTCCTACAATGAGCAGTTCTTC. Its translation: CASSFTGEYPNSYNEQFF.

This chain joins TRBV21-1 and TRBJ1-5; the table's D call TRBD1 went unverified against the DNA. TRBV21-1 is a recognized pseudogene. This CDR3 is 15 amino acids long. CDR3 sequence (DNA): TGTGCCAGCAGCAAAGGTGGGCAGGTAAATCAGCCCCAGCATTTT. It is translated as CASSKGGQVNQPQHF.

The chain recombines TRBV11-1 with TRBJ2-7, with no clear D. Trimming left V 3 bases short and J 4 bases short, with 16 bases between. This CDR3 has 15 residues. Germline values: CDR1 SGHAT, CDR2 FQDESV (reference sequence). The CDR3 protein is CASSFPEQSGYEQYF. The CDR3 nucleotides are TGTGCCAGCAGCTTTCCGGAACAGTCCGGTTACGAGCAGTACTTC.

The V call is TRBV4-2, the J call TRBJ2-3; TRBD2 matches 8 bases. V trimming: 3 bases; J trimming: 5 bases; junction bases outside the gene matches: 13. In germline, CDR1 is LGHNA, CDR2 YNFKEQ. The CDR3 is 17 amino acids. As DNA, the CDR3 is TGTGCCAGCAGCCATCGGAGAGCGGGAGAGGGTGAAGATACGCAGTATTTT. Amino acid sequence: CASSHRRAGEGEDTQYF.

The rearrangement uses TRBV7-2 and TRBJ2-5; D possibly corresponds to TRBD2 (5 bases). Germline V gene data show CDR1 as SGHTA and CDR2 as FQGNSA. There are 13 residues in the CDR3. Trimming took off 4 bases at V and 2 bases at J, with 8 bases between the two ends. The CDR3 sequence: CASSSRVQETQYF. The CDR3 DNA sequence: TGTGCCAGCAGCTCGCGGGTGCAAGAGACCCAGTACTTC.

V is TRBV28 and J is TRBJ2-7; 8 positions agree with TRBD2. Trimming removed 5 bases from V and 3 bases from J; junction bases left unmatched: 12. The germline V gene has CDR1 MDHEN and CDR2 SYDVKM. This CDR3 comprises 16 residues. The CDR3 loop is CASSPRGGGPFYEQYF. For the CDR3, the DNA is TGTGCCAGCAGTCCCCGGGGGGGAGGGCCCTTCTACGAGCAGTACTTC.

The chain joins TRBV19 to TRBJ1-2; 9 bases map to TRBD1. This CDR3 spans 15 amino acids. Germline V gene data show CDR1 as LNHDA and CDR2 as SQIVND (reference sequence). J lost 0 bases, V lost 6 bases, and 5 bases had no gene match. CDR3: CASRPGTGSNYGYTF. CDR3 bases: TGTGCCAGTAGGCCCGGGACAGGGTCTAACTATGGCTACACCTTC.

The rearrangement uses TRBV6-6 and TRBJ2-3; weak D call: TRBD2 (6 bases). Looked up from germline, CDR1 is MNHNY and CDR2 is SVGAGI (reference sequence). The CDR3 runs to 14 residues. The V end was cut by 2 bases, the J end by 4 bases, with 10 bases between. The CDR3: CASSYQEGADTQYF. CDR3 DNA: TGTGCCAGCAGTTACCAGGAGGGAGCAGATACGCAGTATTTT.

This clone was picked up a small number of times. This chain connects TRBV4-2 to TRBJ1-1; 8 bases match TRBD1. This CDR3 has 13 amino acids. The junction had 7 bases not matched to a gene; V was cut back by 7 bases and J by 6 bases. From germline, CDR1 is LGHNA and CDR2 YNFKEQ. CDR3 sequence (DNA): TGTGCCAGCAACCAGGGGGCCGCCTCTGAAGCTTTCTTT. As protein: CASNQGAASEAFF.

CDR3 protein: CASSRDSGADQPQHF. The CDR3 DNA reads as TGTGCCAGCAGTCGGGACAGCGGAGCGGATCAGCCCCAGCATTTT. V is TRBV6-5 and J is TRBJ1-5; 7 nucleotides agree with TRBD1. V dropped 5 bases and J dropped 5; count of bases not matched to a gene: 9. The CDR3 covers 15 residues. CDR1 MNHEY and CDR2 SVGAGI come from the germline V gene.

The chain couples TRBV18 to TRBJ2-3, with 13 bases that match TRBD2. The germline gives CDR1 KGHSH, CDR2 LQKENI. This CDR3 comprises 16 residues. The V and J ends lost 3 bases and 4 bases, in that order; junction bases with no gene match: 4. CDR3 protein: CASSPPGLAGADTQYF. CDR3 sequence (DNA): TGTGCCAGCTCACCCCCTGGACTAGCGGGAGCAGATACGCAGTATTTT.

The sample holds one count of this clone. The chain has TRBV6-5 and TRBJ1-1; no reliable D call. The CDR3 extends over 11 amino acids. Trimming took 4 bases from V and 6 from J, leaving 6 bases between them. CDR1 is MNHEY, CDR2 SVGAGI, per germline. This chain's CDR3 is CASSSLAEAFF. The CDR3 coding sequence is TGTGCCAGCAGTTCCCTCGCTGAAGCTTTCTTT.

This chain connects TRBV18 to TRBJ2-6; 8 nucleotides line up with TRBD1. V lost 0 bases to trimming and J lost 2 bases; unmatched junction nucleotides: 6. Germline V gene sequence: CDR1 KGHSH, CDR2 LQKENI. The CDR3 totals 18 residues. Here the CDR3 reads CASSPPPGGTAGANVLTF. In nucleotides, the CDR3 is TGTGCCAGCTCACCACCCCCAGGGGGCACGGCTGGGGCCAACGTCCTGACTTTC.

This clone has just one count. The V and J genes are TRBV18 and TRBJ2-5, with 9 bases identical to TRBD1. Germline CDR1 reads KGHSH; CDR2 reads LQKENI. The CDR3 runs 14 residues. Germline trimming cut 6 bases from V and 11 bases from J; bases unmatched to any gene: 13. The CDR3 sequence is CASSDRGSFLEQYF. In DNA form, the CDR3 reads TGTGCCAGCTCCGACAGGGGGTCCTTTTTGGAGCAGTACTTC.

The chain joins TRBV5-4 to TRBJ1-2; perhaps TRBD1 as D (5 bases). Between the trimmed V and J ends, which lost 0 bases and 4 bases, there was a span of 13 bases. The V gene's germline CDR1 is SGHNT and CDR2 YYREEE (reference sequence). The CDR3 loop spans 15 amino acids. The CDR3 sequence is CASSLGDGGGYGYTF. The CDR3 nucleotides are TGTGCCAGCAGCTTGGGTGACGGGGGGGGCTATGGCTACACCTTC.

A few counts support this clone. This sequence joins TRBV5-6 and TRBJ2-1, with 12 positions matching TRBD2. Germline V gives CDR1 SGHDT, CDR2 YYEEEE. With V trimmed by 6 bases and J by 7 bases, 5 bases remained unmatched. CDR3 length equals 14 residues. The CDR3 protein is CASMLAGGGNEQFF. In DNA form, the CDR3 reads TGTGCCAGCATGCTAGCGGGAGGGGGGAATGAGCAGTTCTTC. Using reference TRBV5-6 and TRBJ2-1 for the parts outside the CDR3, the full variable domain is DAGVTQSPTHLIKTRGQQVTLRCSPKSGHDTVSWYQQALGQGPQFIFQYYEEEERQRGNFPDRFSGHQFPNYSSELNVNALLLGDSALYLCASMLAGGGNEQFFGPGTRLTVL.

CDR3 nucleotides: TGTGCCAGCAGTCCGATAAGACAGGGGAACCAGCCCCAGCATTTT. Its translation: CASSPIRQGNQPQHF. The chain combines TRBV6-5 with TRBJ1-5, with 8 bases that match TRBD1. V dropped 5 bases and J dropped 7; count of bases not matched to a gene: 10. The germline V gene encodes CDR1 MNHEY and CDR2 SVGAGI. This CDR3 spans 15 amino acids.